These T cell receptor beta chains were read from a single sample in a study of T cell responses to AZD1222 COVID-19 vaccine. Using immunoSEQ multiplex PCR, the repertoire was profiled, and TCRdb retains in-frame clones only, with some absent. Altogether about 76,000 clones are present, roughly 90% being singletons, with the ten largest covering around 5.1%. The input for sequencing was peripheral blood, taken on day 0 of MenACWY control vaccination. The origin of the receptors is an adult in good health. CDR3s include the opening cysteine and the closing phenylalanine or tryptophan. The D gene is left open where the match is weak. The size entry is marked missing in some rows and otherwise reads once, few, many or a size class.

>TRBV29-1|-|TRBJ2-5|-
TGCAGCGTTGGCTCGTACCAAGAGACCCAGTACTTC
CSVGSYQETQYF
>TRBV6-5|-|TRBJ2-7|TRBD2
TGTGCCAGCAGCTATACCGGGACTAGGGGAGAGCAGTACTTC
CASSYTGTRGEQYF
>TRBV14|-|TRBJ1-1|-
TGTGCCAGCAGCTTGGCCTGGGGTACTGAAGCTTTCTTT
CASSLAWGTEAFF
>TRBV7-2|-|TRBJ2-5|TRBD2
TGTGCCAGCAGCCCTAGGGGGACTAGCGGGGTGTACTTAGAGACCCAGTACTTC
CASSPRGTSGVYLETQYF
>TRBV11-2|-|TRBJ2-7|-
TGTGCCAGCAGCTGGAGACTAGTGGACACCTACGAGCAGTACTTC
CASSWRLVDTYEQYF
>TRBV6-5|-|TRBJ1-1|-
TGTGCCAGCAGTCACCGGAACACTGAAGCTTTCTTT
CASSHRNTEAFF
>TRBV5-5|-|TRBJ2-1|TRBD2
TGTGCCAGCAGCTTGGGCCTAGCGGACTACAATGAGCAGTTCTTC
CASSLGLADYNEQFF
>TRBV2|-|TRBJ2-3|-
TGTGCCAGCAACCCCCCCCGTGGGACCTTCACAGATACGCAGTATTTT
CASNPPRGTFTDTQYF
>TRBV7-2|few|TRBJ1-2|-
TGTGCCAGCAGCTTCGGGGGCTTTAACTATGGCTACACCTTC
CASSFGGFNYGYTF
>TRBV4-2|-|TRBJ2-2|TRBD2
TGTGCCAGCAGCCAAGTTAGTGGGACTAGCGGGAGACGTAACACCGGGGAGCTGTTTTTT
CASSQVSGTSGRRNTGELFF
>TRBV10-1|-|TRBJ1-5|-
TGCGCCAGCTACTGTCGTATTCGTAGGAATCAGCCCCAGCATTTT
CASYCRIRRNQPQHF
>TRBV30|once|TRBJ2-3|-
TGTGCCTGGAGTGGGGGGAGTTTCGATACGCAGTATTTT
CAWSGGSFDTQYF
>TRBV30|-|TRBJ2-7|TRBD1
TGTGCCTGGAGTGTACAGGGGGCAGGTGAGCAGTACTTC
CAWSVQGAGEQYF
>TRBV18|-|TRBJ1-1|-
TGTGCCAGCTCACCTTCGGGGCTCACTGAAGCTTTCTTT
CASSPSGLTEAFF
>TRBV9|-|TRBJ1-6|-
TGTGCCAGCAGCGTAGGGCCTCTCCGGGGTAATAATTCACCCCTCCACTTT
CASSVGPLRGNNSPLHF
>TRBV7-3|-|TRBJ2-2|-
TGTGCCAGCGGAGGTCGAACCACCGGGGAGCTGTTTTTT
CASGGRTTGELFF
>TRBV3-1/TRBV3-2|-|TRBJ2-3|-
TGTGCCAGCAGCCAAGTAGGAGGTAGCACAGATACGCAGTATTTT
CASSQVGGSTDTQYF
>TRBV5-1|-|TRBJ1-3|-
TGCGCCACCCGGCGAGGGGTTACTGGAAACACCATATATTTT
CATRRGVTGNTIYF
>TRBV28|once|TRBJ2-2|-
TGTGCCAGCAGTTACGGGACTGCGAACACCGGGGAGCTGTTTTTT
CASSYGTANTGELFF
>TRBV4-3|-|TRBJ2-7|-
TGCGCCAGCAGCCCGACTACCGGGACCCGTTACGAGCAGTACTTC
CASSPTTGTRYEQYF
>TRBV15|-|TRBJ2-7|-
TGTGCCACCAGCAGGGTGATCCGTACCCCCTACGAGCAGTACTTC
CATSRVIRTPYEQYF
>TRBV5-5|-|TRBJ2-3|TRBD1
TGTGCCAGCAGCTTGAACCAGGACAGGGCTATAGATACGCAGTATTTT
CASSLNQDRAIDTQYF
>TRBV5-1|few|TRBJ2-1|TRBD1
TGCGCCAGCAGCTTGGGGACAGGGATGTACAATGAGCAGTTCTTC
CASSLGTGMYNEQFF
>TRBV7-9|-|TRBJ1-1|-
TGTGCCAGCAGCCCACCCCAGCCTGAAGCTTTCTTT
CASSPPQPEAFF